The 14 T cell receptor beta chains below all came from one sample that was sequenced in a study of T cell responses to AZD1222 COVID-19 vaccine. Clones were read by immunoSEQ multiplex PCR, and TCRdb kept only the in-frame ones, dropping some. Counted here are more than 100,000 clones, approximately 94% occurring once; the ten biggest clones make up around 5%. Sequenced material: peripheral blood, taken 28 days after the second AZD1222 dose. The receptors originated from an adult who received the AZD1222 COVID-19 vaccine.

The chain has TRBV7-2 and TRBJ1-2; possible D gene TRBD1, 6 bases. The germline V gene has CDR1 SGHTA and CDR2 FQGNSA. With 3 bases removed from V and 5 bases from J, the gap between germline ends came to 13 bases. The CDR3 loop spans 14 amino acids. CDR3 region: CASSFGQRGYGYTF. For the CDR3, the DNA is TGTGCCAGCAGCTTTGGACAGAGGGGATATGGCTACACCTTC.

The chain is built from TRBV12-3 or TRBV12-4 and TRBJ2-7; D remains unclear. V lost 7 bases and J 6 bases, leaving 16 bases between the germline ends. The CDR3 covers 13 residues. The chain's CDR3 is CASTVSLSGEQYF. For the CDR3, the DNA is TGTGCCAGCACCGTATCCTTATCAGGCGAGCAGTACTTC.

This chain uses TRBV28 with TRBJ1-1, with TRBD1 as a possible D gene (6 bases). Germline lookup yields CDR1 MDHEN and CDR2 SYDVKM. There are 14 residues in the CDR3. Trimming shortened V by 7 bases and J by 4 bases, and 16 bases separated the two germline ends. The CDR3 region has the DNA TGTGCCAGCACCCCTGTGGGGGCAGGCACTGAAGCTTTCTTT. Translated, it gives CASTPVGAGTEAFF.

The chain recombines TRBV25-1 with TRBJ1-1; tentative D call: TRBD1 (6 bases). There are 14 residues in the CDR3. V was clipped by 4 bases and J by 1 base, with 10 bases between them. The germline CDR1 and CDR2 sequences are MGHDK and SYGVNS. The CDR3 here is CASSGTGTNTEAFF. The CDR3 bases are TGTGCCAGCAGTGGTACAGGGACGAACACTGAAGCTTTCTTT.

In regard to this clone: The sample holds other DNA sequences that translate to the same CDR3. This rearrangement joins TRBV7-2 to TRBJ2-5, with unresolved D. Trimming pared 1 base from V and 1 base from J, leaving 7 bases between. The CDR3 consists of 14 residues. Germline V gives CDR1 SGHTA, CDR2 FQGNSA. CDR3 sequence: CASSLVVGQETQYF. Written as DNA, the CDR3 is TGTGCCAGCAGCTTAGTTGTGGGCCAAGAGACCCAGTACTTC.

V usage is TRBV10-3 and J usage is TRBJ1-1; D not resolved. V was shortened by 5 bases and J by 1 base, with 8 bases between the two germline ends. Germline loops: CDR1 ENHRY, CDR2 SYGVKD. The CDR3 has 13 residues. The CDR3 nucleotides read TGTGCCATCAGTCAGGACCGGAACACTGAAGCTTTCTTT. Its protein product is CAISQDRNTEAFF.

This clone was recorded only once. J is TRBJ2-3 and V is TRBV5-1; 7 nucleotides agree with TRBD2. CDR1 is SGHRS and CDR2 is YFSETQ in the germline V gene. J gave up 6 bases and V 0 bases, and 7 bases lay outside the gene matches. This CDR3 comprises 15 residues. In DNA, the CDR3 is TGCGCCAGCAGCTTGGCCAACGGGGGGAGCGATACGCAGTATTTT. Translated: CASSLANGGSDTQYF.

The chain combines TRBV5-1 with TRBJ1-4, with D unclear. V was clipped by 0 bases and J by 2 bases, with 11 bases between them. Per the germline V gene, CDR1 is SGHRS and CDR2 is YFSETQ. This CDR3 has 16 residues. CDR3 sequence reads: CASSLGPVGTNEKLFF. CDR3 DNA sequence: TGCGCCAGCAGCTTGGGGCCGGTGGGGACTAATGAAAAACTGTTTTTT.

The chain uses TRBV19 and TRBJ1-2; maybe TRBD1 (6 bases). The V gene lost 5 bases and the J gene lost 8 bases, with 15 bases spanning the gap. Germline V gene data show CDR1 as LNHDA and CDR2 as SQIVND (reference sequence). The CDR3 consists of 13 residues. CDR3 amino acids: CASSLHRDTGYTF. The CDR3 DNA reads as TGTGCCAGTAGTTTACACCGGGACACAGGCTACACCTTC.

The chain employs TRBV7-2 and TRBJ1-5; D possibly corresponds to TRBD1 (6 bases). Looked up from germline, CDR1 is SGHTA and CDR2 is FQGNSA. The CDR3 totals 15 residues. V lost 2 bases and J lost 7, with 15 bases in between. For the CDR3, the DNA is TGTGCCAGCAGCTTATGGGCCAGGGGCGGGCAGCCCCAGCATTTT. It is translated as CASSLWARGGQPQHF.

CDR3 in amino acids: CASSSDTVPDGYTQYF. The CDR3 nucleotides are TGCGCCAGCAGCTCCGATACAGTGCCCGACGGGTATACGCAGTATTTT. The chain joins TRBV5-1 to TRBJ2-3; D gene uncertain. The CDR3 is 16 amino acids. Germline loops: CDR1 SGHRS, CDR2 YFSETQ. V lost 3 bases, J lost 7 bases, and 21 bases lay in between.

The chain employs TRBV12-5 and TRBJ2-7; D is uncertain. The germline V gene has CDR1 LGHNT and CDR2 FRNRAP. The CDR3 has 15 amino acids. The ends were cut back, 6 bases at V and 2 bases at J, with 17 bases in the middle. The CDR3 nucleotides read TGTGCTAGTGGGAAGCCGGTCCAGACCACCTACGAGCAGTACTTC. Amino acid sequence: CASGKPVQTTYEQYF.

The chain has TRBV6-2 or TRBV6-3 and TRBJ2-5; D unresolved. Germline assignment: CDR1 MNHEY and CDR2 SVGEGT. The ends were cut back, 3 bases at V and 5 bases at J, with 10 bases in the middle. This CDR3 is 13 amino acids long. The CDR3 is CASSYGVVETQYF. DNA for the CDR3: TGTGCCAGCAGTTATGGGGTAGTGGAGACCCAGTACTTC.

In DNA form, the CDR3 reads TGTGCCAGCAGTGCCCTAGCGGGGACAACCTTCGCCGAGCAGTACTTC. This sequence encodes CASSALAGTTFAEQYF. V is TRBV6-6 and J is TRBJ2-7, with TRBD2 matching 9 bases. Germline values: CDR1 MNHNY, CDR2 SVGAGI (reference sequence). V was pared by 5 bases and J by 6 bases, with 14 bases of the junction left unmatched. The CDR3 is 16 amino acids.